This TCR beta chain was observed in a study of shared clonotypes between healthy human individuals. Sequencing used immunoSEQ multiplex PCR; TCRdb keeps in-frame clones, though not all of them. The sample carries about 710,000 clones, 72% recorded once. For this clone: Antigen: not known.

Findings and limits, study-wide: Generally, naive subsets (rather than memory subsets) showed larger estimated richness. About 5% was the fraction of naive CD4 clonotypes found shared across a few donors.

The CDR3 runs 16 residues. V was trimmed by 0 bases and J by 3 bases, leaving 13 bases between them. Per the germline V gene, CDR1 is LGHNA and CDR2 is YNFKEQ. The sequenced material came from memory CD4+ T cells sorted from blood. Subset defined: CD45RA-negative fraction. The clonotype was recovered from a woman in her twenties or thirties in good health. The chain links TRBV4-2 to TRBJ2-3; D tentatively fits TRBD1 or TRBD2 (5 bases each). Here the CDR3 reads CASSQEAGSGTDTQYF. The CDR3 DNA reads TGTGCCAGCAGCCAAGAAGCAGGGTCGGGAACAGATACGCAGTATTTT.